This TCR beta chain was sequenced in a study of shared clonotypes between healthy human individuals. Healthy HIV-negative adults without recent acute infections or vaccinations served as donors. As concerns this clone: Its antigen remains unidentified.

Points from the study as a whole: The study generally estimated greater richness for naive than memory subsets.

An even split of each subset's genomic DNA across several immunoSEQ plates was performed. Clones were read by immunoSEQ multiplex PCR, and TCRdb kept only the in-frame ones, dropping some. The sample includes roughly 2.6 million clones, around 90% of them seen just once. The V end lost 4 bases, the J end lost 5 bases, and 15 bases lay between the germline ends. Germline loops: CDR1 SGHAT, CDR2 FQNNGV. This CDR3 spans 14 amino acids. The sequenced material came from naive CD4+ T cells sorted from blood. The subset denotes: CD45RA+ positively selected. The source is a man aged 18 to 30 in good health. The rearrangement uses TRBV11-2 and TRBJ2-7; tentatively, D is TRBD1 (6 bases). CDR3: CASSSGQLVHEQYF. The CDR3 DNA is TGTGCCAGCAGCTCTGGACAGCTAGTCCACGAGCAGTACTTC.